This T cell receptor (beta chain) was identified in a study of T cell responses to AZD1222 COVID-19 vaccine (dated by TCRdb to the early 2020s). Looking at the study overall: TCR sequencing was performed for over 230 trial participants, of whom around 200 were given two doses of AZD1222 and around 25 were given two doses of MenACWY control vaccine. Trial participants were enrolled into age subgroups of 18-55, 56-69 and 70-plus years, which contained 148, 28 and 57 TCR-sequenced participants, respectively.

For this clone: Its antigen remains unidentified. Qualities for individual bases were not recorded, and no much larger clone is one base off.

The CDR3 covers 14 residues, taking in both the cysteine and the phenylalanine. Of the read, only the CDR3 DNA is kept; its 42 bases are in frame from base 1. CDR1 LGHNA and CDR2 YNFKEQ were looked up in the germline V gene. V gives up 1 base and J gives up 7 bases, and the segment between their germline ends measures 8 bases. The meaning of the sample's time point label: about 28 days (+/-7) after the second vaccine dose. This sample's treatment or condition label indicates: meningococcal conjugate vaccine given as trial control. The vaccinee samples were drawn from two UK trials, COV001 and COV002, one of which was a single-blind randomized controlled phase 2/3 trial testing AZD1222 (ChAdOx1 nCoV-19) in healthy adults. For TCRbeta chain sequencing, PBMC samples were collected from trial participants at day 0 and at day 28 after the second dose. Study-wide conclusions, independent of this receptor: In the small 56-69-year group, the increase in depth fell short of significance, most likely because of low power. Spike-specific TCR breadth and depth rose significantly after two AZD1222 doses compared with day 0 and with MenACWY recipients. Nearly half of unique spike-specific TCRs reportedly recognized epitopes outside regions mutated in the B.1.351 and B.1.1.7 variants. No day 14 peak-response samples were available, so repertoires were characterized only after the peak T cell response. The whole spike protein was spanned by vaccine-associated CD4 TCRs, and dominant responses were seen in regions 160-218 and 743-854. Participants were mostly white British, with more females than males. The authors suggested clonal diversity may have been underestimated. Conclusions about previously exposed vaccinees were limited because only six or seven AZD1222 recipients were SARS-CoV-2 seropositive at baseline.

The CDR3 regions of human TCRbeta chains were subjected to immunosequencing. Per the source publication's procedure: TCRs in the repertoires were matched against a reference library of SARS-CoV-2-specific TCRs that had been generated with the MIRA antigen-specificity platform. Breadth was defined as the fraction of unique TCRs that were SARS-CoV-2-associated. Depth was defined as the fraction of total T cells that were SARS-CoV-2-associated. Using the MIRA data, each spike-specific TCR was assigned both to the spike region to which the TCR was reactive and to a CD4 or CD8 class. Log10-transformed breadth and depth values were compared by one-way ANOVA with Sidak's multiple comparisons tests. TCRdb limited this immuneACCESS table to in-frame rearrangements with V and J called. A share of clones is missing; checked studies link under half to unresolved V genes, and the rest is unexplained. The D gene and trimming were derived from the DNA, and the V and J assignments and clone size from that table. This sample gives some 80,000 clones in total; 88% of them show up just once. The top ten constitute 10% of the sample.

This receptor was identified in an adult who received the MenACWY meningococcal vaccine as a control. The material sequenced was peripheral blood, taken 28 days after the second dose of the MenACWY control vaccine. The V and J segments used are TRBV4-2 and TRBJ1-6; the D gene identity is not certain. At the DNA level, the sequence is TGTGCCAGCAGCCAAGGCGAGGGAAATTCACCCCTCCACTTT. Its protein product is CASSQGEGNSPLHF.